The subject of this entry is one T cell receptor beta chain. Its specificity is unknown. The sample is drawn from a study of T-cell reconstitution after alpha-beta-depleted transplantation in children. The study, taken as a whole, reports: Several hundred expanded graft clones reportedly were the source of alpha-beta T cells about two months after transplant. It was newly produced T cells that mostly accounted for T-cell counts and diversity one year after transplant. The origin of high day-60 TCRbeta diversity in some patients lay in surviving recipient T cells and thymic progenitors.

The TCRbeta library incorporated unique molecular identifiers. TCRdb re-analysed the PCR reads in MiXCR, keeping a single row per CDR3 protein. This sample has 700,000 to 950,000 distinct CDR3 sequences, with roughly 15% found just once. Trimming took 7 bases from V and 1 from J, leaving 4 bases between them. Germline CDR1 DFQATT, CDR2 SNEGSKA (reference sequence). The CDR3 runs 10 residues. The sequenced sample was PBMCs, mostly from graft donor cells, obtained 360 days after TCRalphabeta/CD19-depleted stem cell transplant. The rearrangement joins TRBV20-1 to TRBJ2-5; D remains ambiguous. This TCR derives from a male patient younger than 18 who had a stem cell transplant for acute lymphoblastic leukemia, so the T cells may come from the graft donor. In DNA form, the CDR3 reads TGCAGTGGTACCCAAGAGACCCAGTACTTC. Protein product: CSGTQETQYF.